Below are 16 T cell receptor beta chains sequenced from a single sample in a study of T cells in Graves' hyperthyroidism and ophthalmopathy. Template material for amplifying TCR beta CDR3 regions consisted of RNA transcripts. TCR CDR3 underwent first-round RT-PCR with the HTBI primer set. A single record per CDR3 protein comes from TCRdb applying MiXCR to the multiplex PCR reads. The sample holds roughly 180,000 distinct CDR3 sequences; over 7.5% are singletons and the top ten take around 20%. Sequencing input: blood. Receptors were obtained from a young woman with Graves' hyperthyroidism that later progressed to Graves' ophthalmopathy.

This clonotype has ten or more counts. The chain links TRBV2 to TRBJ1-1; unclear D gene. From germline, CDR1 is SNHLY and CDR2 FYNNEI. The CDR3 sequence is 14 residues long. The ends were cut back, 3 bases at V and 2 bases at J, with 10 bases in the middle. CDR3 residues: CASSDRLRNTEAFF. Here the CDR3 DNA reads TGTGCCAGCAGTGATAGACTCAGAAACACTGAAGCTTTCTTT.

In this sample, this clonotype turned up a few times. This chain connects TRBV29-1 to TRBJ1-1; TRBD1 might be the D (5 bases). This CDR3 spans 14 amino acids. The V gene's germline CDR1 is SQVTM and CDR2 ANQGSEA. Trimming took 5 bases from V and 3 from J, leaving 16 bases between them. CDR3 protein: CSVFDSQLHTEAFF. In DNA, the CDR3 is TGCAGCGTTTTCGACAGCCAACTCCACACTGAAGCTTTCTTT. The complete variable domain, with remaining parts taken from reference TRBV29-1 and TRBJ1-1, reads SAVISQKPSRDICQRGTSLTIQCQVDSQVTMMFWYRQQPGQSLTLIATANQGSEATYESGFVIDKFPISRPNLTFSTLTVSNMSPEDSSIYLCSVFDSQLHTEAFFGQGTRLTVV.

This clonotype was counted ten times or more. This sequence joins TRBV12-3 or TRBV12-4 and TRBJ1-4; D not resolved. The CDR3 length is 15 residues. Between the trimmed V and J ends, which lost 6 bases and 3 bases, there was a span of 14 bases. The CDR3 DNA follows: TGTGCCAGCAGCTCTTCCTTGGAAGCTAATGAAAAACTGTTTTTT. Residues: CASSSSLEANEKLFF.

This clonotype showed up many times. CDR3 sequence (DNA): TGTGCCAGCAGCTTCTGGACAGGACAGGAGCAGTACTTC. As protein: CASSFWTGQEQYF. The rearrangement uses TRBV11-2 and TRBJ2-7; the match to TRBD1 covers 7 bases. Germline V CDR1 and CDR2: SGHAT, FQNNGV. The CDR3 totals 13 residues. The V segment lost 3 bases and the J segment 7 bases; nucleotides outside the gene matches: 6.

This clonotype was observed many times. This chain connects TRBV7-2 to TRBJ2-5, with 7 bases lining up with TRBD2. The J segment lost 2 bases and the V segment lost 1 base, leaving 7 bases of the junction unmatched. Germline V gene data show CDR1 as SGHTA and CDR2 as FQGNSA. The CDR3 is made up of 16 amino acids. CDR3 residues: CASSLGAGRWQETQYF. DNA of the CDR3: TGTGCCAGCAGCTTAGGAGCGGGGAGGTGGCAAGAGACCCAGTACTTC.

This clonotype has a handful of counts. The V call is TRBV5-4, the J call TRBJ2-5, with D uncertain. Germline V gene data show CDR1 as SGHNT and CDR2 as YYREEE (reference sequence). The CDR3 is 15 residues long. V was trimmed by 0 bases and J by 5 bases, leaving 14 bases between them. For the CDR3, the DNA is TGTGCCAGCAGCTTGGATTGGGCTAGGACGGAGACCCAGTACTTC. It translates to CASSLDWARTETQYF.

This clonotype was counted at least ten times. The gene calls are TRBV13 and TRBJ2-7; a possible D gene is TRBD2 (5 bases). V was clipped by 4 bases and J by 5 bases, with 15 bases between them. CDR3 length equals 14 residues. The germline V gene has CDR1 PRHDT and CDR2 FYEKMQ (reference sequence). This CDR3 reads CASSSDGLRNEQYF. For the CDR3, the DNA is TGTGCCAGCAGCTCTGACGGACTCAGGAACGAGCAGTACTTC. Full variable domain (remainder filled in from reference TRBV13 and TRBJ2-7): AAGVIQSPRHLIKEKRETATLKCYPIPRHDTVYWYQQGPGQDPQFLISFYEKMQSDKGSIPDRFSAQQFSDYHSELNMSSLELGDSALYFCASSSDGLRNEQYFGPGTRLTVT.

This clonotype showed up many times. CDR3 sequence reads: CSASGGGQISYEQYF. CDR3 DNA: TGCAGTGCTAGTGGGGGCGGACAGATCTCCTACGAGCAGTACTTC. The V gene is TRBV20-1, the J gene TRBJ2-7, with D maybe TRBD1 (6 bases). Deletions cut 3 bases from V and 0 bases from J, with 15 bases between. The CDR3 extends over 15 amino acids. Per germline, CDR1 DFQATT and CDR2 SNEGSKA (reference sequence).

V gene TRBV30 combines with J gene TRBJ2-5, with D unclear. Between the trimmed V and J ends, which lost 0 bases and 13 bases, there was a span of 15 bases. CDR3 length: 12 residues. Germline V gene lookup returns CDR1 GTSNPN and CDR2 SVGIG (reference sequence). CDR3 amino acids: CAWSVLGEVLYF. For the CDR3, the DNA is TGTGCCTGGAGTGTACTTGGAGAGGTCCTGTACTTC.

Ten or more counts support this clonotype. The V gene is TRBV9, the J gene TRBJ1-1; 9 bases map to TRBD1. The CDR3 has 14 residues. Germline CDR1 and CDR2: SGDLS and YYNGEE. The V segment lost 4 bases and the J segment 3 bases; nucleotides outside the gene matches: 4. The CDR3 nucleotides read TGTGCCAGCAGCCTCCGGGACAGGGACACTGAAGCTTTCTTT. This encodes CASSLRDRDTEAFF.

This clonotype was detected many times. CDR3: CASSPSQNYNSPLHF. As DNA, the CDR3 is TGTGCCAGCTCACCTTCACAGAACTATAATTCACCCCTCCACTTT. The genes are TRBV18 and TRBJ1-6; D unclear. Between the trimmed V and J ends, which lost 3 bases and 3 bases, there was a span of 9 bases. Germline CDR1 reads KGHSH; CDR2 reads LQKENI. This CDR3 is built from 15 residues.

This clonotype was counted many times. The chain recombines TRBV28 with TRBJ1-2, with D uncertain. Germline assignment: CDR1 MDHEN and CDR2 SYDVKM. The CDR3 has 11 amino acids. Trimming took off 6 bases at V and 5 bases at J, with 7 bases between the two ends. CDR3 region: CASRGGYGYTF. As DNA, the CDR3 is TGTGCCAGCAGAGGTGGGTATGGCTACACCTTC.

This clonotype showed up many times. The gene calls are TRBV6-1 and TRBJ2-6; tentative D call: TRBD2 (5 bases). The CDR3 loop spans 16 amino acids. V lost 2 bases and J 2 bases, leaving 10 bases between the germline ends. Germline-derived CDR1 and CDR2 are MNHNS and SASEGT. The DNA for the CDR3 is TGTGCCAGCAGTGAAAGCTCCGGGACTGGGGCCAACGTCCTGACTTTC. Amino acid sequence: CASSESSGTGANVLTF.

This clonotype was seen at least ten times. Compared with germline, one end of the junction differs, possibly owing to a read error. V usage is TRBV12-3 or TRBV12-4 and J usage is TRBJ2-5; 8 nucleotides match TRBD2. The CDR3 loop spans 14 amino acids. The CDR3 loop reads CASSGSGVQKTQYF. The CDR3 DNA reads TGTGCCAGCAGTGGTAGCGGGGTCCAAAAGACCCAGTACTTC.

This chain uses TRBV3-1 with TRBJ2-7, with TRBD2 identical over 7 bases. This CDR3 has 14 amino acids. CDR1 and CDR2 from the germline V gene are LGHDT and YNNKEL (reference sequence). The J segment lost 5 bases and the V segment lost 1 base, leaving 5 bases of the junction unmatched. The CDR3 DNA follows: TGTGCCAGCAGCCAAGCACTAGCGTCCAACGAGCAGTACTTC. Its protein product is CASSQALASNEQYF.

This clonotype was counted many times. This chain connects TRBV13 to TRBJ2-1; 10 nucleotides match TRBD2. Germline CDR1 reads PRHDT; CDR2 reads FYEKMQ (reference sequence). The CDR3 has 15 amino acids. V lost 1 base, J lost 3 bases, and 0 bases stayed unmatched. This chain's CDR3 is CASSLEREGYNEQFF. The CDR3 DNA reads TGTGCCAGCAGCTTAGAGCGGGAGGGCTACAATGAGCAGTTCTTC.